Sequencing of this T cell receptor (beta chain) was carried out in a study of T cell repertoires in cytomegalovirus infection. The overall study: A matching HLA type, together with CMV infection, was signaled by public TCR beta signatures. Findings and limits, study-wide: The ex vivo response showed dominance by HLA-C-restricted CMV-specific TCR beta clonotypes.

This clonotype was observed once. What it binds is not known. The V end lost 5 bases, the J end lost 5 bases, and 15 bases lay between the germline ends. The CDR3 is made up of 14 amino acids. TCRdb processed the reads anew with MiXCR; each CDR3 protein has one entry. The sample shows just under 550,000 distinct CDR3 sequences, around 27% of them seen only once. Sequencing used PBMCs. The rearrangement links TRBV12-3 or TRBV12-4 to TRBJ2-5; D not certain. The TCR originated in a human donor in good health (CMV status not recorded). Some clones in this sample may be carry-over from other donors' samples. CDR3 sequence (DNA): TGTGCCAGCAGTACAAATCCCTTTCGGGAGACCCAGTACTTC. Translated, it gives CASSTNPFRETQYF.